The 11 T cell receptor beta chains below all came from one sample that was sequenced in a study of post-analysis software for immune sequencing data. Unique molecular identifiers were built into the TCR beta cDNA libraries. Using its own MiXCR run on the PCR reads, TCRdb lists one record per CDR3 protein. The data hold hundreds of thousands of distinct CDR3 sequences, with 25% to 30% observed a single time. Findings and caveats of the study: The five TRBV segments detected at higher frequency in patients than in controls included TRBV5-6, TRBV5-1 and TRBV20-1.

The antigens for these receptors are not known. Sequencing was done on a sample of blood. All receptors come from a girl aged 10-17 years with multiple sclerosis.

The chain recombines TRBV6-1 with TRBJ2-1; 8 bases agree with TRBD2. CDR3 length: 15 residues. Per the germline V gene, CDR1 is MNHNS and CDR2 is SASEGT. V shed 1 base and J 14 bases; nucleotides not matched to a gene: 13. The CDR3 spells CASSEVQGSGKEEFF. The CDR3 nucleotides read TGTGCCAGCAGTGAAGTGCAGGGTAGCGGGAAGGAGGAGTTCTTC.

There are a few counts of this clonotype. The V call is TRBV6-4, the J call TRBJ2-3; no reliable D call. V was cut by 3 bases and J by 0 bases, with 7 bases left in between. There are 14 residues in the CDR3. Germline V gene data show CDR1 as MRHNA and CDR2 as SNTAGT. The CDR3 nucleotides are TGTGCCAGCAGTGAAGCCGGGAGCACAGATACGCAGTATTTT. This sequence encodes CASSEAGSTDTQYF.

The genes are TRBV27 and TRBJ2-3; 9 bases align to TRBD2. Germline V gene data show CDR1 as MNHEY and CDR2 as SMNVEV (reference sequence). The length of the CDR3 is 15 residues. Losses at the gene ends were 6 bases for V and 4 bases for J; bases not matched to a gene: 8. The CDR3 sequence is CASSASGISADTQYF. In nucleotides, the CDR3 is TGTGCCAGCAGCGCTAGCGGGATTAGCGCAGATACGCAGTATTTT.

In its sample, this clonotype was seen a few times. The gene calls are TRBV20-1 and TRBJ2-3; either TRBD1 or TRBD2 may supply D (5 bases each). Germline loops: CDR1 DFQATT, CDR2 SNEGSKA (reference sequence). V lost 3 bases and J 0 bases, leaving 10 bases between the germline ends. The CDR3 sequence is 14 residues long. CDR3 DNA: TGCAGTGCTAGTTTGGGGGACAGCACAGATACGCAGTATTTT. Protein: CSASLGDSTDTQYF.

As DNA, the CDR3 is TGTGCCAGCAGCTTAACGGACCTAGGCGATACGCAGTATTTT. As protein: CASSLTDLGDTQYF. The chain carries TRBV7-9 and TRBJ2-3; D unresolved. There are 14 residues in the CDR3. Germline CDR1 SEHNR, CDR2 FQNEAQ (reference sequence). The V gene lost 2 bases and the J gene lost 6 bases, with 12 bases spanning the gap. Looking up the rest from reference TRBV7-9 and TRBJ2-3 gives the full variable domain: DTGVSQNPRHKITKRGQNVTFRCDPISEHNRLYWYRQTLGQGPEFLTYFQNEAQLEKSRLLSDRFSAERPKGSFSTLEIQRTEQGDSAMYLCASSLTDLGDTQYFGPGTRLTVL.

This clonotype was observed many times. This rearrangement joins TRBV7-2 to TRBJ2-1, with 9 bases that match TRBD2. From germline, CDR1 is SGHTA and CDR2 FQGNSA. Trimming took 5 bases from V and 9 from J; bases not matched to a gene: 5. This CDR3 is built from 13 residues. CDR3 loop: CASSRTSEGEQFF. CDR3 bases: TGTGCCAGCAGCCGGACTAGCGAAGGTGAGCAGTTCTTC. Using reference TRBV7-2 and TRBJ2-1 for the parts outside the CDR3, the full variable domain is GAGVSQSPSNKVTEKGKDVELRCDPISGHTALYWYRQSLGQGLEFLIYFQGNSAPDKSGLPSDRFSAERTGGSVSTLTIQRTQQEDSAVYLCASSRTSEGEQFFGPGTRLTVL.

This clonotype was found a few times. This chain joins TRBV29-1 and TRBJ1-4, with 9 bases aligning to TRBD1. V lost 7 bases to trimming and J lost 6 bases; unmatched junction nucleotides: 6. This CDR3 is built from 13 residues. Germline V gives CDR1 SQVTM, CDR2 ANQGSEA. CDR3 in DNA: TGCAGCGCTACTGGGACAGGGTATGAAAAACTGTTTTTT. This gives the protein CSATGTGYEKLFF.

In the case of this clonotype: One end of the junction varies from germline; a read error may be responsible. V and J are TRBV5-1 and TRBJ2-7; D not resolved. CDR1 SGHRS and CDR2 YFSETQ come from the germline V gene. The CDR3 is 14 amino acids. The CDR3 here is CASSLHSDHYERYF. In DNA, the CDR3 is TGCGCCAGCAGCTTACACTCAGACCATTACGAGCGGTACTTC.

A single count supports this clonotype. Possible read error: a much larger clone is one base away. V usage is TRBV20-1 and J usage is TRBJ2-5, with D uncertain. The CDR3 has 14 residues. Germline assignment: CDR1 DFQATT and CDR2 SNEGSKA (reference sequence). Trimming took off 3 bases at V and 11 bases at J, with 22 bases between the two ends. For the CDR3, the DNA is TGCAGTGCTAGTAGGCTACCGACGGCCGATGAGCAGTACTTC. Its translation is CSASRLPTADEQYF.

This clonotype occurred once. The chain employs TRBV7-8 and TRBJ2-2, with 8 nucleotides matching TRBD1. Trimming removed 0 bases from V and 1 base from J; junction bases left unmatched: 4. The CDR3 length is 17 residues. Germline V gene lookup returns CDR1 SGHVS and CDR2 FQNEAQ. CDR3 amino acids: CASSLAKGQVNTGELFF. In DNA, the CDR3 is TGTGCCAGCAGCTTAGCGAAGGGACAGGTGAACACCGGGGAGCTGTTTTTT.

The chain is built from TRBV2 and TRBJ2-2, with TRBD2 matching 10 bases. This CDR3 contains 17 residues. V lost 4 bases and J lost 2; bases outside the gene matches: 7. Germline V CDR1 and CDR2: SNHLY, FYNNEI. As DNA, the CDR3 is TGTGCCAGCAGTGGGGCTAGCGGGAGATCAAACACCGGGGAGCTGTTTTTT. The encoded protein is CASSGASGRSNTGELFF.